This TCR beta chain was observed in a study of Graves' ophthalmopathy and Graves' hyperthyroidism. Study conclusions and caveats: A model of 13 signatures distinguished ophthalmopathy from stable hyperthyroidism at 87.88% sensitivity and roughly 80% specificity. Predictions made by the model for ophthalmopathy progression reached under 71% sensitivity and about 72% specificity.

In this sample, this clonotype turned up many times. Its antigen is still unknown. Trimming took 5 bases from V and 0 from J, leaving 10 bases between them. The germline CDR1 and CDR2 sequences are SGHAT and FQNNGV. The CDR3 has 14 residues. Amplification of the TCR beta CDR3 regions used RNA transcripts (as template). Following a first-round RT-PCR that used HTBI primers, a second-round multiplex PCR was carried out. TCRdb re-called the multiplex PCR reads through MiXCR, storing one row per CDR3 protein. The repertoire includes 360,000 or so distinct CDR3 sequences, around 20% of them detected once, and roughly 1.5% sits in the top ten. Serum thyroxine and TRAb, along with clinical symptoms, thyroid ultrasound and orbital computed tomography, were what diagnosis relied on. PBMCs were isolated from an approximately 10 ml sample of fresh peripheral blood.

Sequenced sample: peripheral blood. The gene calls are TRBV11-2 and TRBJ1-1; D is uncertain. This receptor was taken from a woman aged 18-29 years with Graves' ophthalmopathy. The CDR3 is CASSLMPLNTEAFF. For the CDR3, the DNA is TGTGCCAGCAGCCTCATGCCGTTGAACACTGAAGCTTTCTTT.